The 25 T cell receptor beta chains presented below share a single source sample, sequenced in a study of shared clonotypes between healthy human individuals. The data were produced by immunoSEQ multiplex PCR, yet TCRdb's version contains in-frame clones alone and is incomplete. The sample lists about 2 million clones, over 85% occurring once. The sample taken for sequencing was naive CD4+ T cells sorted from blood. Subset given: CD45RA+ positively selected. Receptor source: a man between 18 and 35 years old in good health.

V and J are TRBV27 and TRBJ1-1; 10 bases line up with TRBD1. V trimming: 5 bases; J trimming: 5 bases; junction bases outside the gene matches: 11. Germline V lookup: CDR1 MNHEY, CDR2 SMNVEV (reference sequence). This CDR3 region has 16 residues. The CDR3 spells CASSLRQGAVGTEAFF. The CDR3 bases are TGTGCCAGCAGTCTTCGACAGGGGGCTGTAGGAACTGAAGCTTTCTTT.

The chain carries TRBV7-3 and TRBJ2-1, with D possibly matching TRBD2 (5 bases). The V end was cut by 0 bases, the J end by 7 bases, with 7 bases between. The CDR3 totals 13 residues. From germline, CDR1 is SGHTA and CDR2 FQGTGA. CDR3: CASSLTRVNEQFF. CDR3 in DNA: TGTGCCAGCAGCTTAACGCGGGTGAATGAGCAGTTCTTC.

This clone was seen just once. The chain recombines TRBV7-9 with TRBJ2-6, with D hard to call. Trimming cost V 5 bases and J 3 bases, with 8 bases left between them. The CDR3 has 14 amino acids. CDR1 is SEHNR and CDR2 is FQNEAQ in the germline V gene (reference sequence). The CDR3 nucleotides are TGTGCCAGCAGCCCCTCCGGTGGGGCCAACGTCCTGACTTTC. Its translation: CASSPSGGANVLTF.

V usage is TRBV18 and J usage is TRBJ2-5, with D uncertain. Germline V gene lookup returns CDR1 KGHSH and CDR2 LQKENI. V lost 3 bases, J lost 10 bases, and 18 bases lay in between. The CDR3 spans 14 residues. The CDR3 reads CASSPESTSLGQYF. Here the CDR3 DNA reads TGTGCCAGCTCACCCGAGTCTACATCGTTGGGCCAGTACTTC.

The chain uses TRBV13 and TRBJ2-2, with 9 bases lining up with TRBD1. CDR1 PRHDT and CDR2 FYEKMQ come from the germline V gene (reference sequence). The V and J ends lost 6 bases and 6 bases, in that order; junction bases with no gene match: 11. This CDR3 spans 16 amino acids. CDR3 residues: CASRPITGTGSGELFF. In nucleotides, the CDR3 is TGTGCCAGCAGACCTATCACCGGGACAGGGTCCGGGGAGCTGTTTTTT.

This chain links TRBV10-2 with TRBJ2-2; TRBD1 agrees at 7 bases. Per the germline V gene, CDR1 is WSHSY and CDR2 is SAAADI. Losses at the gene ends were 6 bases for V and 10 bases for J; bases not matched to a gene: 11. The CDR3 is 14 residues long. The CDR3 reads CASRLDRNRVELFF. CDR3 nucleotide sequence: TGCGCCAGCAGGTTGGACAGGAACCGAGTGGAGCTGTTTTTT.

The chain recombines TRBV4-1 with TRBJ1-6; D not resolved. Germline CDR1 MGHRA, CDR2 YSYEKL. V was shortened by 6 bases and J by 8 bases, with 14 bases between the two germline ends. This CDR3 is 14 amino acids long. The CDR3 nucleotides read TGCGCCAGCAGGGCTGGGGTTGGGGATTCACCCCTCCACTTT. This gives the protein CASRAGVGDSPLHF.

The chain links TRBV7-2 to TRBJ1-2, with D possibly matching TRBD1 (6 bases). V shed 5 bases and J shed 3 bases, with 19 bases lying between them. CDR1 SGHTA and CDR2 FQGNSA come from the germline V gene. This CDR3 is built from 16 residues. The CDR3 DNA follows: TGTGCCAGCAGCCCCCCCGGGGGGGCGTTGGACTATGGCTACACCTTC. Its translation is CASSPPGGALDYGYTF.

The rearrangement links TRBV4-3 to TRBJ2-7; maybe TRBD1 (6 bases). Germline loops: CDR1 LGHNA, CDR2 YSLEER. The length of the CDR3 is 15 residues. Trimming pared 1 base from V and 0 bases from J, leaving 10 bases between. The CDR3 region is CASSQGTTGSYEQYF. CDR3 DNA sequence: TGCGCCAGCAGCCAAGGGACGACAGGCTCCTACGAGCAGTACTTC.

This chain connects TRBV6-5 to TRBJ2-5; 7 nucleotides align to TRBD1. Germline lookup yields CDR1 MNHEY and CDR2 SVGAGI. This CDR3 contains 13 residues. Losses at the gene ends were 6 bases for V and 7 bases for J; bases not matched to a gene: 8. The CDR3 bases are TGTGCCAGCAGAATACAGGGGTCGGGGACCCAGTACTTC. Translating it yields CASRIQGSGTQYF.

The rearrangement joins TRBV5-1 to TRBJ2-1; maybe TRBD1 (6 bases). The CDR3 has 13 amino acids. The germline CDR1 and CDR2 sequences are SGHRS and YFSETQ. With 0 bases removed from V and 7 bases from J, the gap between germline ends came to 8 bases. CDR3 amino acids: CASSLGDINEQFF. CDR3 DNA: TGCGCCAGCAGCTTGGGGGACATAAATGAGCAGTTCTTC.

Written as DNA, the CDR3 is TGTGCCAGCAGTGAAGAAGCCAACATTTGGATCTATGGCTACACCTTC. Protein sequence: CASSEEANIWIYGYTF. The J gene is TRBJ1-2, the V gene TRBV6-1; no reliable D call. The CDR3 has 16 residues. The germline gives CDR1 MNHNS, CDR2 SASEGT. With 1 base removed from V and 4 bases from J, the gap between germline ends came to 16 bases.

The V gene is TRBV11-2, the J gene TRBJ1-4; D gene uncertain. The V end was cut by 5 bases, the J end by 3 bases, with 10 bases between. The CDR3 is 14 amino acids. In germline, CDR1 is SGHAT, CDR2 FQNNGV. As DNA, the CDR3 is TGTGCCAGCAGCCCGGTCAGGTCTAATGAAAAACTGTTTTTT. Translated, it gives CASSPVRSNEKLFF.

A remark on this clone: Other nucleotide sequences from this sample produce the same CDR3. The chain is built from TRBV28 and TRBJ2-5, with 12 positions matching TRBD2. The DNA end is more similar to TRBJ2-7, so the J call may be wrong. CDR1 and CDR2 (germline): MDHEN, SYDVKM. This CDR3 has 14 amino acids. DNA of the CDR3: TGTGCCAGCAGTGGACTAGCGGGGATTTACGAGCAGTACTTC. It is translated as CASSGLAGIYEQYF.

V gene TRBV5-6 combines with J gene TRBJ2-1; 7 bases line up with TRBD2. CDR3 length: 15 residues. Germline values: CDR1 SGHDT, CDR2 YYEEEE. V lost 4 bases and J lost 3; bases outside the gene matches: 7. The CDR3 here is CASSPNLAGYNEQFF. The CDR3 nucleotides read TGTGCCAGCAGCCCAAATTTAGCGGGCTACAATGAGCAGTTCTTC.

About this clone: This same CDR3 is encoded by further DNA sequences in the sample. The chain carries TRBV5-1 and TRBJ1-5; tentatively, D is TRBD1 (5 bases). Germline values: CDR1 SGHRS, CDR2 YFSETQ. With 0 bases removed from V and 6 bases from J, the gap between germline ends came to 7 bases. The CDR3 has 13 residues. The CDR3 spells CASSLVGGQPQHF. CDR3 coding DNA: TGCGCCAGCAGCTTGGTGGGGGGTCAGCCCCAGCATTTT.

This chain connects TRBV7-2 to TRBJ2-7, with no clear D. Per germline, CDR1 SGHTA and CDR2 FQGNSA. The CDR3 has 13 residues. The ends were cut back, 3 bases at V and 4 bases at J, with 10 bases in the middle. CDR3: CASSFFSRYEQYF. For the CDR3, the DNA is TGTGCCAGCAGCTTTTTTTCCCGTTACGAGCAGTACTTC.

The table lists this clone with a count of one. This sequence joins TRBV2 and TRBJ2-4, with D maybe TRBD2 (5 bases). Trimming shortened V by 4 bases and J by 11 bases, and 12 bases separated the two germline ends. The CDR3 sequence is 12 residues long. Looked up from germline, CDR1 is SNHLY and CDR2 is FYNNEI. CDR3 sequence: CASSADSLFQYF. The DNA of the CDR3 is TGTGCCAGCAGTGCGGACTCCCTCTTTCAGTACTTC.

V gene TRBV7-2 combines with J gene TRBJ2-3; 9 bases agree with TRBD1. The CDR3 sequence is 14 residues long. The J segment lost 3 bases and the V segment lost 5 bases, leaving 3 bases of the junction unmatched. CDR1 and CDR2 (germline): SGHTA, FQGNSA. The CDR3 is CASSRQGGTDTQYF. The CDR3 nucleotides read TGTGCCAGCAGCCGACAGGGGGGAACAGATACGCAGTATTTT.

The chain links TRBV6-1 to TRBJ2-4, with D possibly matching TRBD1 (5 bases). V lost 2 bases and J 5 bases, leaving 10 bases between the germline ends. CDR3 length equals 14 residues. CDR1 is MNHNS and CDR2 is SASEGT in the germline V gene. CDR3 sequence: CASSESGAQNIQYF. The CDR3 DNA reads TGTGCCAGCAGTGAATCTGGGGCACAAAACATTCAGTACTTC.

This clone has a handful of counts. The sample carries other DNA sequences with the same CDR3. The chain uses TRBV6-5 and TRBJ2-7; D possibly corresponds to TRBD2 (5 bases). The germline V gene encodes CDR1 MNHEY and CDR2 SVGAGI. This CDR3 spans 14 amino acids. V was cut by 6 bases and J by 2 bases, with 14 bases left in between. The CDR3 protein is CASSPSGGPYEQYF. The CDR3 DNA is TGTGCCAGCAGCCCTTCTGGAGGTCCCTACGAGCAGTACTTC.

The V call is TRBV2, the J call TRBJ1-6, with 9 bases that match TRBD1. V was pared by 11 bases and J by 9 bases, with 20 bases of the junction left unmatched. The germline CDR1 and CDR2 sequences are SNHLY and FYNNEI. The CDR3 contains 17 residues. The DNA of the CDR3 is TGTGCCGGCACCGGGACAGGGAGTTATATTTTAGGTTCACCCCTCCACTTT. Its protein is CAGTGTGSYILGSPLHF.

This clone appeared a single time. The rearrangement uses TRBV5-1 and TRBJ2-3; 14 positions agree with TRBD2. Germline CDR1 and CDR2: SGHRS and YFSETQ. There are 17 residues in the CDR3. J gave up 4 bases and V 4 bases, and 8 bases lay outside the gene matches. CDR3 residues: CASSPGLAGAASDTQYF. CDR3 coding DNA: TGCGCCAGCAGCCCGGGACTAGCGGGAGCGGCATCAGATACGCAGTATTTT.

The rearrangement links TRBV29-1 to TRBJ1-2, with no clear D. The CDR3 contains 12 residues. The V gene lost 4 bases and the J gene lost 1 base, with 7 bases spanning the gap. Germline CDR1 reads SQVTM; CDR2 reads ANQGSEA. Here the CDR3 reads CSVVLGNYGYTF. CDR3 in DNA: TGCAGCGTTGTTTTGGGTAACTATGGCTACACCTTC.

The chain joins TRBV2 to TRBJ1-1; a possible D gene is TRBD1 (6 bases). V dropped 6 bases and J dropped 0 bases, with 11 bases sitting between them. CDR3 size: 14 residues. Germline CDR1 reads SNHLY; CDR2 reads FYNNEI. The CDR3 bases are TGTGCCAGCAGCGCCGACAGGATGAACACTGAAGCTTTCTTT. It translates to CASSADRMNTEAFF.